These 30 T cell receptor beta chains originate from one sample sequenced in a study of PD-1 blockade in classical Hodgkin lymphoma. After autologous stem cell transplantation all patients relapsed, and prior brentuximab vedotin exposure differed between cohorts. Clones were sequenced by immunoSEQ multiplex PCR, and TCRdb holds only the in-frame ones, with some missing. The data hold tens of thousands of clones, with about 70% observed a single time. The material sequenced was peripheral blood mononuclear cells (PBMCs), taken before the second cycle of nivolumab. The receptors were sampled from a human donor with classical Hodgkin lymphoma.

V is TRBV6-1 and J is TRBJ1-2; 7 bases align to TRBD1. This CDR3 is built from 13 residues. V trimming: 6 bases; J trimming: 4 bases; junction bases outside the gene matches: 5. In germline, CDR1 is MNHNS, CDR2 SASEGT. The CDR3 is CASRFGTAYGYTF. CDR3 coding DNA: TGTGCCAGCAGATTCGGGACAGCCTATGGCTACACCTTC.

The J gene is TRBJ2-5, the V gene TRBV28; 10 nucleotides agree with TRBD2. Losses at the gene ends were 6 bases for V and 5 bases for J; bases not matched to a gene: 9. Germline lookup yields CDR1 MDHEN and CDR2 SYDVKM. The CDR3 consists of 15 residues. The CDR3 region has the DNA TGTGCCAGCAGGAAATTGCTAGCGGGGGAGGAGACCCAGTACTTC. Translation: CASRKLLAGEETQYF.

V and J are TRBV19 and TRBJ1-6; D unresolved. V lost 4 bases and J 6 bases, leaving 16 bases between the germline ends. Per germline, CDR1 LNHDA and CDR2 SQIVND (reference sequence). The CDR3 has 16 residues. CDR3 amino acids: CASSRGGEVANSPLHF. The CDR3 nucleotides read TGTGCCAGTAGTAGGGGAGGAGAGGTTGCTAATTCACCCCTCCACTTT.

V usage is TRBV6-1 and J usage is TRBJ2-5; 9 nucleotides align to TRBD1. Germline loops: CDR1 MNHNS, CDR2 SASEGT. This CDR3 spans 14 amino acids. V gave up 6 bases and J gave up 3 bases; unmatched junction bases: 5. CDR3 sequence: CASRRDRGEETQYF. The CDR3 DNA reads as TGTGCCAGCAGGAGAGACAGGGGGGAAGAGACCCAGTACTTC.

This clone has just a few counts. This chain connects TRBV2 to TRBJ2-7, with TRBD1 matching 7 bases. Germline CDR1 SNHLY, CDR2 FYNNEI. V lost 6 bases to trimming and J lost 2 bases; unmatched junction nucleotides: 10. The CDR3 totals 15 residues. The CDR3 region is CASSRIPGQTYEQYF. In nucleotides, the CDR3 is TGTGCCAGCAGCCGAATTCCGGGACAGACCTACGAGCAGTACTTC. The whole variable domain, filled in from reference TRBV2 and TRBJ2-7, reads EPEVTQTPSHQVTQMGQEVILRCVPISNHLYFYWYRQILGQKVEFLVSFYNNEISEKSEIFDDQFSVERPDGSNFTLKIRSTKLEDSAMYFCASSRIPGQTYEQYFGPGTRLTVT.

This chain connects TRBV7-6 to TRBJ1-1; D uncertain. This CDR3 spans 15 amino acids. Germline values: CDR1 SGHVS, CDR2 FNYEAQ. V was clipped by 1 base and J by 3 bases, with 12 bases between them. In nucleotides, the CDR3 is TGTGCCAGCAGCTTAGTACGTGCGGTAGACACTGAAGCTTTCTTT. Encoded protein: CASSLVRAVDTEAFF.

This chain links TRBV18 with TRBJ2-5; no definite D call. Germline CDR1 KGHSH, CDR2 LQKENI. The ends were cut back, 1 base at V and 5 bases at J, with 20 bases in the middle. The CDR3 length is 17 residues. The CDR3: CASSPRDGDLFSETQYF. The CDR3 nucleotides read TGTGCCAGCTCACCACGAGATGGGGATTTATTTAGTGAGACCCAGTACTTC. Together with reference TRBV18 and TRBJ2-5, the CDR3 gives the full variable domain: NAGVMQNPRHLVRRRGQEARLRCSPMKGHSHVYWYRQLPEEGLKFMVYLQKENIIDESGMPKERFSAEFPKEGPSILRIQQVVRGDSAAYFCASSPRDGDLFSETQYFGPGTRLLVL.

Only a few counts were recorded for this clone. The rearrangement links TRBV28 to TRBJ1-1; possible D gene TRBD1, 5 bases. This CDR3 has 14 residues. In germline, CDR1 is MDHEN, CDR2 SYDVKM. Trimming took 3 bases from V and 2 from J, leaving 10 bases between them. The CDR3 region is CASSLRGLNTEAFF. CDR3 in DNA: TGTGCCAGCAGTTTGAGGGGCCTAAACACTGAAGCTTTCTTT.

CDR3 in DNA: TGTGCCAGCAGTGAAGGACTACAGGGTATCAGAGGCTACACCTTC. Translation gives CASSEGLQGIRGYTF. The chain combines TRBV6-1 with TRBJ1-2, with D possibly TRBD1 on 6 matching bases. Germline V gives CDR1 MNHNS, CDR2 SASEGT. This CDR3 region has 15 residues. V was clipped by 1 base and J by 8 bases, with 17 bases between them.

The chain combines TRBV6-5 with TRBJ2-7, with 7 bases lining up with TRBD2. The CDR3 length is 15 residues. V lost 2 bases and J lost 0; bases outside the gene matches: 4. CDR1 is MNHEY and CDR2 is SVGAGI in the germline V gene. DNA for the CDR3: TGTGCCAGCAGTTACGACGAGCGGGGCTCCTACGAGCAGTACTTC. Translating gives CASSYDERGSYEQYF.

This clone was observed a handful of times. The V gene is TRBV5-8, the J gene TRBJ2-2; D call uncertain. Germline V lookup: CDR1 SGHTS, CDR2 YDEGEE. The CDR3 consists of 14 residues. The V and J ends lost 1 base and 5 bases respectively, with 9 bases between them. The DNA for the CDR3 is TGTGCCAGCAGCTTGAAGGGATGGACCGGGGAGCTGTTTTTT. Protein sequence: CASSLKGWTGELFF. Drawing the rest from reference TRBV5-8 and TRBJ2-2, the complete variable domain is EAGVTQSPTHLIKTRGQQATLRCSPISGHTSVYWYQQALGLGLQFLLWYDEGEERNRGNFPPRFSGRQFPNYSSELNVNALELEDSALYLCASSLKGWTGELFFGEGSRLTVL.

V gene TRBV19 combines with J gene TRBJ1-6; D might be TRBD1 (6 bases). CDR3 length: 14 residues. With 6 bases removed from V and 7 bases from J, the gap between germline ends came to 13 bases. In germline, CDR1 is LNHDA, CDR2 SQIVND (reference sequence). CDR3 residues: CASSLTGFNSPLHF. The CDR3 coding sequence is TGTGCCAGTAGCCTCACAGGGTTCAATTCACCCCTCCACTTT. The entire variable domain, with the rest obtained from reference TRBV19 and TRBJ1-6, is as follows: DGGITQSPKYLFRKEGQNVTLSCEQNLNHDAMYWYRQDPGQGLRLIYYSQIVNDFQKGDIAEGYSVSREKKESFPLTVTSAQKNPTAFYLCASSLTGFNSPLHFGNGTRLTVT.

The chain joins TRBV11-2 to TRBJ2-1; 9 nucleotides align to TRBD1. V was pared by 5 bases and J by 5 bases, with 13 bases of the junction left unmatched. The CDR3 is 17 residues long. Per the germline V gene, CDR1 is SGHAT and CDR2 is FQNNGV. CDR3 sequence reads: CASSRLRDRVRDNEQFF. The CDR3 nucleotides read TGTGCCAGCAGCCGATTACGGGACAGGGTTAGGGACAATGAGCAGTTCTTC.

The gene calls are TRBV30 and TRBJ1-1; the match to TRBD1 covers 7 bases. J lost 12 bases, V lost 2 bases, and 6 bases had no gene match. Germline CDR1 and CDR2: GTSNPN and SVGIG (reference sequence). The CDR3 has 11 residues. The CDR3 DNA reads as TGTGCCTGGAGTCCCGGGACAGAAACTTTCTTT. Protein product: CAWSPGTETFF.

The rearrangement links TRBV7-9 to TRBJ2-3, with TRBD2 matching 12 bases. CDR1 and CDR2 (germline): SEHNR, FQNEAQ (reference sequence). V was clipped by 2 bases and J by 5 bases; unmatched bases: 2. The CDR3 has 15 residues. The CDR3 DNA follows: TGTGCCAGCAGCTTACTAGCGGGAGGGAAAGATACGCAGTATTTT. This encodes CASSLLAGGKDTQYF.

The chain is built from TRBV18 and TRBJ1-2; tentatively, D is TRBD1 (6 bases). The V end lost 3 bases, the J end lost 2 bases, and 16 bases lay between the germline ends. CDR1 KGHSH and CDR2 LQKENI come from the germline V gene. This CDR3 contains 16 residues. CDR3 region: CASSPGQTNLNYGYTF. DNA for the CDR3: TGTGCCAGCTCACCCGGACAGACAAATCTCAACTATGGCTACACCTTC.

The chain recombines TRBV10-3 with TRBJ1-3; D remains ambiguous. The germline gives CDR1 ENHRY, CDR2 SYGVKD. CDR3 size: 16 residues. With 3 bases removed from V and 1 base from J, the gap between germline ends came to 13 bases. The CDR3 spells CAISDGERISGNTIYF. The CDR3 DNA reads as TGTGCCATCAGTGATGGGGAAAGAATATCTGGAAACACCATATATTTT.

By share of the sample, this clone is medium-sized. J is TRBJ2-7 and V is TRBV5-8; D is ambiguous. The germline CDR1 and CDR2 sequences are SGHTS and YDEGEE. CDR3 length: 10 residues. With 2 bases removed from V and 3 bases from J, the gap between germline ends came to 0 bases. CDR3 amino acids: CASSFYEQYF. As DNA, the CDR3 is TGTGCCAGCAGCTTCTACGAGCAGTACTTC. Full variable domain (outside the CDR3, taken from reference TRBV5-8 and TRBJ2-7): EAGVTQSPTHLIKTRGQQATLRCSPISGHTSVYWYQQALGLGLQFLLWYDEGEERNRGNFPPRFSGRQFPNYSSELNVNALELEDSALYLCASSFYEQYFGPGTRLTVT.

This rearrangement joins TRBV4-1 to TRBJ1-1; D remains ambiguous. V lost 1 base, J lost 11 bases, and 8 bases lay in between. This CDR3 spans 11 amino acids. Germline CDR1 reads MGHRA; CDR2 reads YSYEKL. CDR3 loop: CASSQALRAFF. CDR3 coding DNA: TGCGCCAGCAGCCAAGCATTGAGGGCTTTCTTT.

This clone was seen just once. The chain joins TRBV4-2 to TRBJ1-4; D is ambiguous. The length of the CDR3 is 16 residues. V lost 1 base and J 0 bases, leaving 9 bases between the germline ends. Germline CDR1 is LGHNA and CDR2 is YNFKEQ. CDR3: CASSQAKGTTNEKLFF. CDR3 bases: TGTGCCAGCAGCCAAGCGAAGGGAACAACTAATGAAAAACTGTTTTTT.

V gene TRBV29-1 combines with J gene TRBJ1-2; maybe TRBD1 (6 bases). CDR3 size: 13 residues. From germline, CDR1 is SQVTM and CDR2 ANQGSEA. Trimming left V 8 bases short and J 6 bases short, with 19 bases between. The CDR3 DNA is TGCAGCTGCATGGGAGGGGGGAGAGATGGCTACACCTTC. Amino acids: CSCMGGGRDGYTF.

CDR3: CASRGANTIYF. The CDR3 DNA is TGTGCCAGCAGGGGCGCGAACACCATATATTTT. V is TRBV9 and J is TRBJ1-3; D gene uncertain. In germline, CDR1 is SGDLS, CDR2 YYNGEE. The V end was cut by 5 bases, the J end by 7 bases, with 7 bases between. The CDR3 contains 11 residues.

This rearrangement joins TRBV11-2 to TRBJ2-3; 10 bases agree with TRBD2. CDR1 and CDR2 (germline): SGHAT, FQNNGV. J was trimmed by 4 bases and V by 7 bases; bases with no gene match: 8. The CDR3 consists of 15 residues. The CDR3 here is CASIPRGLAPDTQYF. CDR3 sequence (DNA): TGTGCCAGCATCCCCCGGGGACTAGCGCCAGATACGCAGTATTTT.

The V gene is TRBV7-3, the J gene TRBJ2-2, with 14 bases that match TRBD2. Trimming took 2 bases from V and 3 from J; bases not matched to a gene: 11. Germline V gene lookup returns CDR1 SGHTA and CDR2 FQGTGA. The CDR3 is 20 amino acids. CDR3 nucleotide sequence: TGTGCCAGCAGCTTATTGGCCGGGACTAGCGGGAGTAAAGACACCGGGGAGCTGTTTTTT. Its protein product is CASSLLAGTSGSKDTGELFF.

The chain combines TRBV18 with TRBJ1-1; D gene unclear. This CDR3 is built from 14 residues. The germline CDR1 and CDR2 sequences are KGHSH and LQKENI. Deletions cut 3 bases from V and 4 bases from J, with 12 bases between. CDR3 bases: TGTGCCAGCTCACCCTACGATGAGACCACTGAAGCTTTCTTT. Its protein is CASSPYDETTEAFF. The whole variable domain, remainder taken from reference TRBV18 and TRBJ1-1, is NAGVMQNPRHLVRRRGQEARLRCSPMKGHSHVYWYRQLPEEGLKFMVYLQKENIIDESGMPKERFSAEFPKEGPSILRIQQVVRGDSAAYFCASSPYDETTEAFFGQGTRLTVV.

This clone was seen a few times. The chain uses TRBV6-5 and TRBJ1-1, with D possibly TRBD1 on 5 matching bases. V lost 3 bases, J lost 3 bases, and 17 bases lay in between. This CDR3 is built from 16 residues. Germline CDR1 is MNHEY and CDR2 is SVGAGI. Here the CDR3 DNA reads TGTGCCAGCAGTTATATTGGGAGCGGAGGGGACACTGAAGCTTTCTTT. It yields the protein CASSYIGSGGDTEAFF.

This clone was picked up one time. The chain links TRBV18 to TRBJ1-5; no firm D call. In germline, CDR1 is KGHSH, CDR2 LQKENI. V was pared by 3 bases and J by 4 bases, with 13 bases between. The CDR3 spans 15 residues. CDR3 sequence reads: CASSPDLVPNQPQHF. DNA for the CDR3: TGTGCCAGCTCACCCGACCTTGTCCCAAATCAGCCCCAGCATTTT.

The rearrangement joins TRBV6-1 to TRBJ2-2, with D possibly being TRBD2 (6 bases). Trimming took off 0 bases at V and 4 bases at J, with 12 bases between the two ends. Germline CDR1 is MNHNS and CDR2 is SASEGT. The CDR3 contains 16 residues. CDR3 nucleotides: TGTGCCAGCAGTGAAGCGCTTTACGGGAGCACCGGGGAGCTGTTTTTT. The encoded protein is CASSEALYGSTGELFF.

Only one count was recorded for this clone. The CDR3 is CASSFGWNTGELFF. CDR3 nucleotide sequence: TGTGCCAGCAGCTTTGGTTGGAACACCGGGGAGCTGTTTTTT. The genes are TRBV5-4 and TRBJ2-2; no firm D call. This CDR3 spans 14 amino acids. V lost 2 bases and J 1 base, leaving 6 bases between the germline ends. Germline V gene sequence: CDR1 SGHNT, CDR2 YYREEE (reference sequence).

A few counts support this clone. The rearrangement uses TRBV7-9 and TRBJ1-4, with D possibly being TRBD1 (5 bases). There are 15 residues in the CDR3. Germline V gene lookup returns CDR1 SEHNR and CDR2 FQNEAQ (reference sequence). Trimming pared 0 bases from V and 8 bases from J, leaving 13 bases between. This chain's CDR3 is CASSLAGGAEEKLFF. CDR3 nucleotides: TGTGCCAGCAGCTTAGCGGGAGGGGCGGAAGAAAAACTGTTTTTT.